This T cell receptor (beta chain) was profiled in a study of blood T cell repertoires in COVID-19. Study summary: Both acute and convalescent COVID-19 samples were obtained from the United States, Italy and Spain. PBMCs, B-cell-depleted T cells, or T cells provided the cDNA or gDNA that made up the material.

In the original analysis: Estimation of nucleated cell counts was performed using reference gene primer amplification. Method: immunoSEQ multiplex PCR; TCRdb's copy keeps in-frame clones and lacks some. D and trimming were read from the DNA, whereas the V and J calls and clone size are those reported in that table. Among 75,000 to 100,000 clones listed, approximately 90% were seen once. The V end lost 8 bases, the J end lost 3 bases, and 19 bases lay between the germline ends. The germline gives CDR1 MNHEY, CDR2 SVGAGI. There are 15 residues in the CDR3. This receptor was taken from a human donor in a cohort sampled during active COVID-19. The sequencing input was peripheral blood. This rearrangement joins TRBV6-5 to TRBJ1-2; D not certain. In DNA form, the CDR3 reads TGTGCCAGCTCCACCAGCAGACTCCCCCACTATGGCTACACCTTC. Translation gives CASSTSRLPHYGYTF.